These 30 T cell receptor beta chains share one sample of origin, sequenced in a study of cytomegalovirus exposure and HLA in healthy donors. In the PCR, 60 Vbeta and 13 Jbeta primers were used. Data came from immunoSEQ multiplex PCR; TCRdb stores just in-frame clones and leaves some out. The sample records fewer than 150,000 clones, approximately 60% being singletons. The source material was PBMCs. Receptor source: a human donor in good health.

The chain uses TRBV2 and TRBJ1-5, with unresolved D. V lost 3 bases, J lost 7 bases, and 7 bases lay in between. Germline CDR1 SNHLY, CDR2 FYNNEI. CDR3 size: 12 residues. As DNA, the CDR3 is TGTGCCAGCAGTGATCAGGTACAGCCCCAGCATTTT. It translates to CASSDQVQPQHF.

The rearrangement joins TRBV5-8 to TRBJ1-5, with D maybe TRBD1 (6 bases). There are 17 residues in the CDR3. Germline CDR1 reads SGHTS; CDR2 reads YDEGEE. Trimming cost V 4 bases and J 0 bases, with 17 bases left between them. The CDR3 sequence is CASSAARQEYSNQPQHF. In DNA form, the CDR3 reads TGTGCCAGCAGCGCCGCCCGACAGGAGTATAGCAATCAGCCCCAGCATTTT. The whole variable domain, filled in from reference TRBV5-8 and TRBJ1-5, reads EAGVTQSPTHLIKTRGQQATLRCSPISGHTSVYWYQQALGLGLQFLLWYDEGEERNRGNFPPRFSGRQFPNYSSELNVNALELEDSALYLCASSAARQEYSNQPQHFGDGTRLSIL.

The J gene is TRBJ2-1, the V gene TRBV9; 9 nucleotides match TRBD1. Germline V gene sequence: CDR1 SGDLS, CDR2 YYNGEE. CDR3 size: 14 residues. The trim removed 7 bases at V and 1 base at J, leaving 3 bases unmatched. The CDR3 DNA sequence: TGTGCCAGCGGGGGACAGGGATCCTACAATGAGCAGTTCTTC. Its translation: CASGGQGSYNEQFF. Filled out from reference TRBV9 and TRBJ2-1, the complete variable domain reads DSGVTQTPKHLITATGQRVTLRCSPRSGDLSVYWYQQSLDQGLQFLIQYYNGEERAKGNILERFSAQQFPDLHSELNLSSLELGDSALYFCASGGQGSYNEQFFGPGTRLTVL.

The chain links TRBV5-1 to TRBJ2-3; possible D gene TRBD2, 5 bases. V was cut by 0 bases and J by 2 bases, with 10 bases left in between. The CDR3 covers 15 residues. CDR1 is SGHRS and CDR2 is YFSETQ in the germline V gene. The CDR3 region is CASSLGHRDTDTQYF. Here the CDR3 DNA reads TGCGCCAGCAGCTTGGGTCACCGGGACACAGATACGCAGTATTTT. The full variable domain, in which reference TRBV5-1 and TRBJ2-3 provide the parts outside the CDR3, is KAGVTQTPRYLIKTRGQQVTLSCSPISGHRSVSWYQQTPGQGLQFLFEYFSETQRNKGNFPGRFSGRQFSNSRSEMNVSTLELGDSALYLCASSLGHRDTDTQYFGPGTRLTVL.

The rearrangement links TRBV9 to TRBJ2-2; 9 bases are shared with TRBD2. CDR3 length: 18 amino acids. V lost 3 bases, J lost 0 bases, and 9 bases stayed unmatched. Germline values: CDR1 SGDLS, CDR2 YYNGEE. The CDR3 spells CASSDRTSAMTNTGELFF. CDR3 sequence (DNA): TGTGCCAGCAGCGACCGGACTAGCGCCATGACGAACACCGGGGAGCTGTTTTTT.

This sequence joins TRBV7-9 and TRBJ2-2; 7 nucleotides match TRBD1. J gave up 6 bases and V 7 bases, and 5 bases lay outside the gene matches. Looked up from germline, CDR1 is SEHNR and CDR2 is FQNEAQ (reference sequence). The CDR3 has 13 amino acids. CDR3 coding DNA: TGTGCCAGCACCGACAGGGTTGCCGGGGAGCTGTTTTTT. It encodes CASTDRVAGELFF. The full variable domain, its missing parts supplied by reference TRBV7-9 and TRBJ2-2, is DTGVSQNPRHKITKRGQNVTFRCDPISEHNRLYWYRQTLGQGPEFLTYFQNEAQLEKSRLLSDRFSAERPKGSFSTLEIQRTEQGDSAMYLCASTDRVAGELFFGEGSRLTVL.

J is TRBJ2-1 and V is TRBV6-5; possibly TRBD1 for D (6 bases). CDR1 and CDR2 (germline): MNHEY, SVGAGI. The CDR3 is made up of 15 amino acids. Trimming pared 5 bases from V and 3 bases from J, leaving 14 bases between. In nucleotides, the CDR3 is TGTGCCAGCAGTATGACAGGAGACCTCTACAATGAGCAGTTCTTC. Translation: CASSMTGDLYNEQFF.

This clone was counted a single time. The rearrangement uses TRBV2 and TRBJ2-7; D is possibly TRBD2 (6 bases). The CDR3 loop spans 14 amino acids. Germline CDR1 is SNHLY and CDR2 is FYNNEI. The V end lost 4 bases, the J end lost 3 bases, and 13 bases lay between the germline ends. The CDR3 protein is CASSARDSSYEQYF. The CDR3 bases are TGTGCCAGCAGTGCAAGGGACTCTAGCTACGAGCAGTACTTC. The variable domain in full, with the rest retrieved from reference TRBV2 and TRBJ2-7, is EPEVTQTPSHQVTQMGQEVILRCVPISNHLYFYWYRQILGQKVEFLVSFYNNEISEKSEIFDDQFSVERPDGSNFTLKIRSTKLEDSAMYFCASSARDSSYEQYFGPGTRLTVT.

This clone was found a few times. V gene TRBV14 combines with J gene TRBJ2-7, with TRBD2 as a possible D gene (7 bases). Germline CDR1 and CDR2: SGHDN and FVKESK. The CDR3 is 16 amino acids. V lost 0 bases and J lost 4, with 16 bases in between. The DNA for the CDR3 is TGTGCCAGCAGCCAAGATGTCGGGGGGCCTCTTTACGAGCAGTACTTC. This encodes CASSQDVGGPLYEQYF.

The V and J genes are TRBV4-1 and TRBJ1-3; D not certain. This CDR3 is 20 amino acids long. CDR1 is MGHRA and CDR2 is YSYEKL in the germline V gene. V gave up 0 bases and J gave up 0 bases, with 21 bases separating them. The CDR3 nucleotides read TGCGCCAGCAGCCAAGACCTCGGCACGATCCAGGCGAGCTCTGGAAACACCATATATTTT. This translates into CASSQDLGTIQASSGNTIYF.

The J gene is TRBJ1-1, the V gene TRBV7-3, with TRBD1 matching over 7 bases. The germline V gene encodes CDR1 SGHTA and CDR2 FQGTGA. With 1 base clipped from V and 4 bases from J, the junction kept 6 bases outside the gene matches. The CDR3 spans 15 residues. CDR3 sequence: CASSLKGGTVTEAFF. As DNA, the CDR3 is TGTGCCAGCAGCTTAAAAGGGGGGACAGTCACTGAAGCTTTCTTT.

The chain joins TRBV11-3 to TRBJ2-7; no clear D gene. CDR3 size: 16 residues. The V and J ends lost 4 bases and 0 bases respectively, with 16 bases between them. In germline, CDR1 is SGHNT, CDR2 YENEEA. The DNA for the CDR3 is TGTGCCAGCAGCTCCTTCTTTGTCCTTCGCTCCTACGAGCAGTACTTC. Translation gives CASSSFFVLRSYEQYF.

The chain employs TRBV7-8 and TRBJ1-4, with TRBD1 matching 9 bases. Germline CDR1 is SGHVS and CDR2 is FQNEAQ. CDR3 length: 14 amino acids. V shed 6 bases and J 8 bases; nucleotides not matched to a gene: 7. The CDR3 nucleotides are TGTGCCAGCAGTCTGGACAGGGGAGAAGAAAAACTGTTTTTT. It translates to CASSLDRGEEKLFF. Looking up the rest from reference TRBV7-8 and TRBJ1-4 gives the full variable domain: GAGVSQSPRYKVAKRGQDVALRCDPISGHVSLFWYQQALGQGPEFLTYFQNEAQLDKSGLPSDRFFAERPEGSVSTLKIQRTQQEDSAVYLCASSLDRGEEKLFFGSGTQLSVL.

This clone was observed a single time. This chain connects TRBV7-6 to TRBJ1-1; no clear D. Germline CDR1 and CDR2: SGHVS and FNYEAQ. V was cut by 4 bases and J by 11 bases, with 26 bases left in between. The CDR3 loop spans 16 amino acids. The CDR3 sequence is CASSWGGVLKEGGAFF. The CDR3, as DNA: TGTGCCAGCAGCTGGGGAGGCGTCCTCAAGGAGGGTGGTGCTTTCTTT.

This clone was counted only a few times. The CDR3 is CASSPPEDPYEQYF. CDR3 nucleotide sequence: TGTGCCAGCTCACCACCGGAGGACCCCTACGAGCAGTACTTC. The chain employs TRBV18 and TRBJ2-7; TRBD2 might be the D (5 bases). Germline CDR1 KGHSH, CDR2 LQKENI. The V end was cut by 0 bases, the J end by 2 bases, with 8 bases between. The CDR3 contains 14 residues.

This sequence joins TRBV11-3 and TRBJ2-3; D might be TRBD1 (5 bases). The CDR3 has 20 amino acids. Per germline, CDR1 SGHNT and CDR2 YENEEA. V dropped 3 bases and J dropped 0 bases, with 25 bases sitting between them. DNA of the CDR3: TGTGCCAGCAGCTTGGGGCCAACCTTCCGACCGGACGCTAGCACAGATACGCAGTATTTT. As protein: CASSLGPTFRPDASTDTQYF.

CDR3: CASSPPGTRMEKLFF. CDR3 DNA sequence: TGTGCCAGCAGTCCGCCCGGGACACGGATGGAAAAACTGTTTTTT. This sequence joins TRBV25-1 and TRBJ1-4, with a possible D match to TRBD1 (6 bases). Trimming removed 5 bases from V and 8 bases from J, with 18 bases in between. Looked up from germline, CDR1 is MGHDK and CDR2 is SYGVNS. This CDR3 region has 15 residues. The full variable domain, its missing parts supplied by reference TRBV25-1 and TRBJ1-4, is EADIYQTPRYLVIGTGKKITLECSQTMGHDKMYWYQQDPGMELHLIHYSYGVNSTEKGDLSSESTVSRIRTEHFPLTLESARPSHTSQYLCASSPPGTRMEKLFFGSGTQLSVL.

V is TRBV7-9 and J is TRBJ1-5; no clear D. CDR1 is SEHNR and CDR2 is FQNEAQ in the germline V gene (reference sequence). The length of the CDR3 is 13 residues. Trimming took 1 base from V and 5 from J, leaving 6 bases between them. The chain's CDR3 is CASSLGNYQPQHF. As DNA, the CDR3 is TGTGCCAGCAGCTTAGGCAACTATCAGCCCCAGCATTTT.

Regarding this clone: A read error may produce the germline difference seen at one junction end. Other DNA sequences from this sample encode an identical CDR3 as well. This chain connects TRBV19 to TRBJ2-1; 10 bases line up with TRBD2. The CDR3 has 14 amino acids. In germline, CDR1 is LNHDA, CDR2 SQIVND (reference sequence). CDR3 nucleotide sequence: TGTGCCAGTAGTCCACGGGCGGGGACTAGCGAGACGCTCTTC. Its protein is CASSPRAGTSETLF.

V usage is TRBV20-1 and J usage is TRBJ1-2, with D hard to call. CDR3 length: 11 residues. From germline, CDR1 is DFQATT and CDR2 SNEGSKA (reference sequence). The CDR3 is CSADTNYGYTF. The CDR3 nucleotides read TGCAGCGCCGACACTAACTATGGCTACACCTTC.

This chain joins TRBV5-1 and TRBJ2-2, with 12 bases matching TRBD1. This CDR3 region has 21 residues. V was pared by 5 bases and J by 6 bases, with 23 bases of the junction left unmatched. Germline V gene sequence: CDR1 SGHRS, CDR2 YFSETQ. CDR3 amino acids: CASRSGTGGPSGSHVSGELFF. For the CDR3, the DNA is TGCGCCAGCAGGTCAGGGACAGGGGGCCCGAGCGGTTCCCATGTTTCCGGGGAGCTGTTTTTT.

This clone was observed a handful of times. V and J are TRBV29-1 and TRBJ2-7; 9 bases agree with TRBD2. V lost 7 bases to trimming and J lost 0 bases; unmatched junction nucleotides: 10. CDR1 is SQVTM and CDR2 is ANQGSEA in the germline V gene. The CDR3 has 15 amino acids. CDR3 nucleotide sequence: TGCAGCGCCGCTTCGAGCGGGAGGAGCTCCTACGAGCAGTACTTC. Its translation is CSAASSGRSSYEQYF.

The rearrangement uses TRBV7-8 and TRBJ2-7; the D is unclear. This CDR3 contains 11 residues. The germline CDR1 and CDR2 sequences are SGHVS and FQNEAQ. Trimming took off 1 base at V and 10 bases at J, with 8 bases between the two ends. CDR3: CASSLDSYQYF. Here the CDR3 DNA reads TGTGCCAGCAGCTTAGATAGTTATCAGTACTTC.

The J gene is TRBJ1-3, the V gene TRBV4-3; D unresolved. Germline lookup yields CDR1 LGHNA and CDR2 YSLEER. The CDR3 length is 15 residues. V lost 0 bases and J lost 0, with 6 bases in between. CDR3 DNA sequence: TGCGCCAGCAGCCAAGATCACTTCTCTGGAAACACCATATATTTT. Translation: CASSQDHFSGNTIYF.

The chain recombines TRBV27 with TRBJ2-1; TRBD2 matches at 10 bases. CDR3 length: 19 residues. Losses at the gene ends were 8 bases for V and 4 bases for J; bases not matched to a gene: 20. The germline CDR1 and CDR2 sequences are MNHEY and SMNVEV (reference sequence). The CDR3 DNA follows: TGTGCCAGCTCCCCCGGTTCTAGCGGGAGTGGTTTCGGGTACAATGAGCAGTTCTTC. Encoded protein: CASSPGSSGSGFGYNEQFF.

J is TRBJ2-5 and V is TRBV27; 8 bases map to TRBD1. V was pared by 6 bases and J by 0 bases, with 9 bases of the junction left unmatched. Germline V gene data show CDR1 as MNHEY and CDR2 as SMNVEV (reference sequence). This CDR3 comprises 16 residues. As DNA, the CDR3 is TGTGCCAGCAGACCCGGTTACAGGGGGTACCAAGAGACCCAGTACTTC. Protein product: CASRPGYRGYQETQYF.

The chain couples TRBV28 to TRBJ2-7, with 9 positions matching TRBD1. This CDR3 is built from 12 residues. The junction had 1 base not matched to a gene; V was cut back by 6 bases and J by 4 bases. Germline V CDR1 and CDR2: MDHEN, SYDVKM. The DNA of the CDR3 is TGTGCCAGCAGGGACAGGGGATACGAGCAGTACTTC. Its protein is CASRDRGYEQYF.

V and J are TRBV7-8 and TRBJ2-5; 14 bases map to TRBD2. The CDR3 extends over 18 amino acids. Trimming at V came to 5 bases and at J to 4 bases, leaving 12 bases not matched to a gene. Germline loops: CDR1 SGHVS, CDR2 FQNEAQ. This CDR3 is CASSPPIRLAGGRETQYF. CDR3 DNA: TGTGCCAGCAGCCCACCGATCAGACTAGCGGGAGGGCGAGAGACCCAGTACTTC.

This clone was observed a few times. The V and J genes are TRBV7-9 and TRBJ2-7, with 7 positions matching TRBD1. This CDR3 is built from 18 residues. J gave up 0 bases and V 4 bases, and 15 bases lay outside the gene matches. Germline CDR1 SEHNR, CDR2 FQNEAQ (reference sequence). The CDR3 bases are TGTGCCAGCAGCTCACCCCCCCCACCGGGACAGACCTCCTACGAGCAGTACTTC. As protein: CASSSPPPPGQTSYEQYF.

CDR3 in amino acids: CASSPSSSSVLSSYNEQFF. CDR3 sequence (DNA): TGTGCCAGCAGCCCGAGTAGCTCTAGCGTTTTAAGCTCCTACAATGAGCAGTTCTTC. The chain uses TRBV9 and TRBJ2-1; TRBD2 might be the D (6 bases). Germline values: CDR1 SGDLS, CDR2 YYNGEE. V was clipped by 4 bases and J by 0 bases, with 23 bases between them. The CDR3 runs 19 residues.